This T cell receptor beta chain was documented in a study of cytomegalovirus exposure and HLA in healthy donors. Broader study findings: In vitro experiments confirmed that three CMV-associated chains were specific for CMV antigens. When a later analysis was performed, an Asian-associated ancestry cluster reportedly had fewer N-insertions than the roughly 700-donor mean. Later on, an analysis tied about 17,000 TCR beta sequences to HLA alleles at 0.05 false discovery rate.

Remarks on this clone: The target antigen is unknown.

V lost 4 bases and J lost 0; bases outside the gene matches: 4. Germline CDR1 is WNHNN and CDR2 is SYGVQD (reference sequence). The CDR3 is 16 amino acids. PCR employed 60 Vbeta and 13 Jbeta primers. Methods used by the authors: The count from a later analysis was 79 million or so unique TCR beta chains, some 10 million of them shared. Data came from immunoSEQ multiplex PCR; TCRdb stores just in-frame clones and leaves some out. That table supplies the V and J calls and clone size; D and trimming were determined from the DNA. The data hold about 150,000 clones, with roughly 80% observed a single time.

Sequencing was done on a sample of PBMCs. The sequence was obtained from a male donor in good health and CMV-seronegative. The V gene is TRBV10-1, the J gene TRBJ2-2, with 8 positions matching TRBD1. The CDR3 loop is CASSAGQGANTGELFF. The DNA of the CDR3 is TGCGCCAGCAGTGCCGGACAGGGAGCGAACACCGGGGAGCTGTTTTTT.